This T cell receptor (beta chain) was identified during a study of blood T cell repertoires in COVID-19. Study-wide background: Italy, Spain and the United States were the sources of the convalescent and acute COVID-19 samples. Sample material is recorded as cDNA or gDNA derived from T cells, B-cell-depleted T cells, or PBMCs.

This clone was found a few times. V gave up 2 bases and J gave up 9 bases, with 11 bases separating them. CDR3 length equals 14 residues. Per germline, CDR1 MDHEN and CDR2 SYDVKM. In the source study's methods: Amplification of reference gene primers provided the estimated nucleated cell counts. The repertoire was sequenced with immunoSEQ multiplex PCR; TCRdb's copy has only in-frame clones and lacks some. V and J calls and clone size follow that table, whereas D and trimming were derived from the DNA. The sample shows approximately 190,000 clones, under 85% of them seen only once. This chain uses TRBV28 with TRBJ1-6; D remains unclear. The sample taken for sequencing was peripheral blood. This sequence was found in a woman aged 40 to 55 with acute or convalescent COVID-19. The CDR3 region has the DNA TGTGCCAGCAGTTTAGGTGTTTACAGTTCACCCCTCCACTTT. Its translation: CASSLGVYSSPLHF. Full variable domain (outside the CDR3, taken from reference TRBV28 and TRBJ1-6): DVKVTQSSRYLVKRTGEKVFLECVQDMDHENMFWYRQDPGLGLRLIYFSYDVKMKEKGDIPEGYSVSREKKERFSLILESASTNQTSMYLCASSLGVYSSPLHFGNGTRLTVT.